This TCR beta chain was obtained from a study of blood T cell repertoires in COVID-19. Background on the study: Sources were T cells, B-cell-depleted T cells, or PBMCs; the material itself was cDNA or gDNA.

Original handling: Amplification from reference gene primers served as the basis for estimated nucleated cell counts. Measured with immunoSEQ multiplex PCR; TCRdb has only the in-frame clones, and not every one. V and J calls and clone size are given by that table; D and trimming were obtained from the DNA. The sample includes about 220,000 clones, about three quarters of them seen just once. The CDR3 consists of 12 residues. The germline CDR1 and CDR2 sequences are SGDLS and YYNGEE. The J segment lost 6 bases and the V segment lost 5 bases, leaving 4 bases of the junction unmatched. The specimen sequenced was peripheral blood. The clonotype comes from a woman in her 70s with acute or convalescent COVID-19. The genes are TRBV9 and TRBJ1-1; 7 bases are a match to TRBD1. CDR3 in DNA: TGTGCCAGCAGTAAGGGACAGTCTGAAGCTTTCTTT. Protein: CASSKGQSEAFF.